This note documents a single TCR beta chain sequence. No antigen is known for it. With 1 base removed from V and 5 bases from J, the gap between germline ends came to 9 bases. The CDR3 totals 14 residues. CDR1 MDHEN and CDR2 SYDVKM come from the germline V gene. TCRdb's copy holds only in-frame clones and misses some; the assay was immunoSEQ multiplex PCR. The table shows around 2,800 clones, with more than 65% occurring only once. The data were taken from a study of CD8 T cell repertoires and HIV-1 epitope variants. For the study at large: Tested: three Gag epitope families, Nef HW9 and YT9. Overall study findings and caveats: This assay reports beta chains of antigen-expanded cells, not T cell function.

The sequenced sample was cultured CD8+ T cells derived from PBMCs. The origin of this receptor is a male donor with HIV. The chain combines TRBV28 with TRBJ2-1; D remains unclear. CDR3 sequence: CASSLFGPNNEQFF. CDR3 nucleotide sequence: TGTGCCAGCAGTTTATTTGGACCCAACAATGAGCAGTTCTTC. Variable domain in full (rest from reference TRBV28 and TRBJ2-1): DVKVTQSSRYLVKRTGEKVFLECVQDMDHENMFWYRQDPGLGLRLIYFSYDVKMKEKGDIPEGYSVSREKKERFSLILESASTNQTSMYLCASSLFGPNNEQFFGPGTRLTVL.